This record concerns one T cell receptor beta chain sequence. TCRdb keeps only in-frame clones here, not all; method: immunoSEQ multiplex PCR. The sample has around 41,000 clones, roughly 94% seen once. This sample is drawn from a study of T cells in tuberculosis. Study at large: T cells were selected with CD1B tetramers loaded with glucose monomycolate.

CDR1 and CDR2 from the germline V gene are SGHDT and YYEEEE. V gave up 0 bases and J gave up 5 bases; unmatched junction bases: 2. The CDR3 is 13 residues long. The genes are TRBV5-6 and TRBJ2-7; 7 bases map to TRBD1. The sample taken for sequencing was PBMCs. This clonotype was sampled from a donor aged 10 to 29 with latent tuberculosis or without tuberculosis infection. Some clones in this sample may be carry-over from other donors' samples. The CDR3 loop is CASSLDRGHEQYF. The CDR3 DNA is TGTGCCAGCAGCTTGGACAGGGGCCACGAGCAGTACTTC.